The T cell receptor (beta chain) under discussion was sequenced for a study of cytomegalovirus exposure and HLA in healthy donors. General observations from the study: Reports indicated that the classifier achieved high specificity and sensitivity in diagnosing cytomegalovirus status.

As regards this clone: The antigen is not known.

PCR amplification relied on 60 Vbeta primers (plus 13 Jbeta primers). Profiled with immunoSEQ multiplex PCR; TCRdb holds only in-frame clones, not every one. The sample yields 210,000 or so clones, around four fifths seen once. The specimen sequenced was PBMCs. This receptor was taken from a woman aged 60-75 years in good health and CMV-seropositive.

This CDR3 reads CASSVAGGSSYNEQFF. CDR3 DNA: TGTGCCAGCAGCGTAGCGGGGGGGAGCTCCTACAATGAGCAGTTCTTC. The gene calls are TRBV5-4 and TRBJ2-1; 11 bases match TRBD2. The CDR3 sequence is 16 residues long. V was clipped by 4 bases and J by 0 bases; unmatched bases: 3. The germline gives CDR1 SGHNT, CDR2 YYREEE (reference sequence).